This T cell receptor beta chain was observed in a study of human T cells and chemical hapten exposure. Study at large: Per-sample TCR yield variability stemmed mainly from small pooled library volume differences.

In the library, unique molecular identifiers were attached to individual cDNA molecules. MiXCR, applied by TCRdb to the RACE reads, yields one record per CDR3 protein. The data show under 75,000 distinct CDR3 sequences, roughly 11% seen once. Time point specified: patch test 3, about 24 weeks after DPC sensitization. Treatment of the sample: therapeutic diphenylcyclopropenone sensitization with weekly scalp DPC. In every case, blood was obtained before the patch test was applied. A remark on this clonotype: As yet, its antigen is unknown.

Overall study findings and caveats: Expanded TCRs showed more large CDR3 clusters than pre-sensitization or healthy control sets.

The input for sequencing was whole blood, taken in connection with sensitization to the hapten diphenylcyclopropenone (DPC). The receptor comes from a woman aged 50 to 65 with alopecia areata. Some clones in this sample may be carry-over from other donors' samples.

The CDR3, as DNA: TGTGCCATCAGCCCAGGGCCCGACCCCACTGAAGCTTTCTTT. It is translated as CAISPGPDPTEAFF. V gene TRBV10-3 combines with J gene TRBJ1-1; perhaps TRBD1 as D (5 bases). Germline CDR1 and CDR2: ENHRY and SYGVKD. The CDR3 covers 14 residues. Trimming left V 6 bases short and J 4 bases short, with 15 bases between.